These 18 T cell receptor beta chains originate from one sample sequenced in a study of vaccination and CD4 T cells after COVID-19 (dated by TCRdb to the early 2020s). Libraries were made using PCR. Sequencing relied on an Illumina iSeq 100. DNA from cultured CD4+ T cells was subjected to TCR sequencing with the Oncomine TCR Beta short-read assay at the Johns Hopkins FTIC core. TCRdb reanalyzed the raw reads on its own, using fastp at Q25 for trimming and MiXCR for clone calling, and kept in-frame beta chains. Every distinct CDR3 protein forms one entry, paired with its most common genes and DNA. This sample is represented by 8,000 to 8,500 distinct CDR3 sequences; roughly three fifths of them were singletons. The ten largest clones represent approximately 22% of the sample. What these receptors recognize is not known. Taken with the paper, the label for treatment or condition translates to: roughly ten-day PBMC culture with coronavirus spike peptide pools or control peptides (ViraFEST assay).

Sequences were obtained from CD4+ T cells from blood, cultured in vitro. The receptors were gathered from a human donor who had recovered from COVID-19.

The chain combines TRBV20-1 with TRBJ1-5; D gene ambiguous. Per germline, CDR1 DFQATT and CDR2 SNEGSKA (reference sequence). The V end lost 7 bases, the J end lost 3 bases, and 13 bases lay between the germline ends. This CDR3 comprises 13 residues. The CDR3 loop is CSGKTSPNQPQHF. In nucleotides, the CDR3 is TGCAGTGGCAAGACTAGCCCCAATCAGCCCCAGCATTTT.

The chain couples TRBV30 to TRBJ1-2; possible D gene TRBD1, 5 bases. Germline assignment: CDR1 GTSNPN and CDR2 SVGIG (reference sequence). This CDR3 spans 12 amino acids. V lost 7 bases to trimming and J lost 8 bases, with 17 bases between them. This CDR3 is CASLRRGPGYTF. The CDR3 DNA is TGTGCCTCCCTTCGCCGGGGACCCGGCTACACCTTC.

This clonotype was counted only a few times. The chain joins TRBV5-1 to TRBJ1-1; 7 nucleotides line up with TRBD1. This CDR3 has 17 amino acids. Germline assignment: CDR1 SGHRS and CDR2 YFSETQ. The V segment lost 2 bases and the J segment 0 bases; nucleotides outside the gene matches: 10. The CDR3 here is CASSFGAGGDMNTEAFF. DNA for the CDR3: TGCGCCAGCAGCTTCGGGGCAGGGGGGGATATGAACACTGAAGCTTTCTTT.

V usage is TRBV6-5 and J usage is TRBJ1-6; TRBD1 matches 8 bases. The CDR3 has 14 amino acids. After removal of 4 bases from V and 13 bases from J, the junction contained 9 bases not matched to a gene. Germline CDR1 MNHEY, CDR2 SVGAGI. The CDR3 DNA follows: TGTGCCAGCAGTTCCGTCGACAGGGGAACTCCCCTCCACTTT. This encodes CASSSVDRGTPLHF.

The V and J genes are TRBV6-1 and TRBJ2-7, with D possibly TRBD2 on 6 matching bases. The V gene lost 5 bases and the J gene lost 7 bases, with 12 bases spanning the gap. Per germline, CDR1 MNHNS and CDR2 SASEGT. CDR3 length equals 12 residues. The CDR3 here is CASSRGTEEQYF. CDR3 DNA sequence: TGTGCCAGCAGTCGGGGGACTGAAGAGCAGTACTTC.

This chain uses TRBV6-1 with TRBJ2-3; TRBD1 might be the D (6 bases). The CDR3 has 15 amino acids. From germline, CDR1 is MNHNS and CDR2 SASEGT. The V and J ends lost 0 bases and 2 bases respectively, with 9 bases between them. The CDR3 DNA is TGTGCCAGCAGTGAAGCGGGACACTACACAGATACGCAGTATTTT. Protein product: CASSEAGHYTDTQYF.

The chain recombines TRBV30 with TRBJ1-2, with 7 positions matching TRBD1. The ends lost 8 bases at V and 6 bases at J; junction bases unmatched: 6. Germline CDR1 reads GTSNPN; CDR2 reads SVGIG (reference sequence). The CDR3 spans 11 residues. The CDR3 loop reads CAHKGAHGYTF. CDR3 sequence (DNA): TGTGCCCACAAGGGGGCGCATGGCTACACCTTC. Looking up the rest from reference TRBV30 and TRBJ1-2 gives the full variable domain: SQTIHQWPATLVQPVGSPLSLECTVEGTSNPNLYWYRQAAGRGLQLLFYSVGIGQISSEVPQNLSASRPQDRQFILSSKKLLLSDSGFYLCAHKGAHGYTFGSGTRLTVV.

The V gene is TRBV28, the J gene TRBJ1-6, with a weak D call TRBD1 (6 bases). The CDR3 is 12 amino acids. Germline assignment: CDR1 MDHEN and CDR2 SYDVKM. V dropped 6 bases and J dropped 8 bases, with 8 bases sitting between them. The DNA of the CDR3 is TGTGCCAGCAGGACAGGAGATTCACCCCTCCACTTT. Its translation is CASRTGDSPLHF.

This clonotype occurred a few times. CDR3: CASSLGDRGRAEQFF. As DNA, the CDR3 is TGTGCCAGCAGCTTAGGGGACAGGGGGCGGGCTGAGCAGTTCTTC. The V and J genes are TRBV7-2 and TRBJ2-1, with 12 bases lining up with TRBD1. Looked up from germline, CDR1 is SGHTA and CDR2 is FQGNSA. V lost 1 base to trimming and J lost 9 bases; unmatched junction nucleotides: 4. CDR3 length: 15 residues. The whole variable domain, filled in from reference TRBV7-2 and TRBJ2-1, reads GAGVSQSPSNKVTEKGKDVELRCDPISGHTALYWYRQSLGQGLEFLIYFQGNSAPDKSGLPSDRFSAERTGGSVSTLTIQRTQQEDSAVYLCASSLGDRGRAEQFFGPGTRLTVL.

The chain couples TRBV5-1 to TRBJ2-3; the D gene is possibly TRBD1 (6 bases). The CDR3 consists of 15 residues. Trimming shortened V by 0 bases and J by 0 bases, and 8 bases separated the two germline ends. Germline CDR1 is SGHRS and CDR2 is YFSETQ. The CDR3 DNA is TGCGCCAGCAGCTTGGAGGGGGATAGCACAGATACGCAGTATTTT. Protein product: CASSLEGDSTDTQYF. The variable domain in full, with the rest retrieved from reference TRBV5-1 and TRBJ2-3, is KAGVTQTPRYLIKTRGQQVTLSCSPISGHRSVSWYQQTPGQGLQFLFEYFSETQRNKGNFPGRFSGRQFSNSRSEMNVSTLELGDSALYLCASSLEGDSTDTQYFGPGTRLTVL.

The chain employs TRBV4-1 and TRBJ2-7; D is ambiguous. The germline V gene has CDR1 MGHRA and CDR2 YSYEKL. Trimming stripped 0 bases from V and 3 bases from J, with 21 bases between. The CDR3 is 18 amino acids. CDR3 in amino acids: CASSQEFPRKLLDYEQYF. Here the CDR3 DNA reads TGCGCCAGCAGCCAAGAATTCCCCCGTAAACTACTGGACTACGAGCAGTACTTC.

This chain uses TRBV27 with TRBJ1-1; D remains ambiguous. The CDR3 covers 11 residues. V dropped 6 bases and J dropped 5 bases, with 7 bases sitting between them. Germline loops: CDR1 MNHEY, CDR2 SMNVEV (reference sequence). This CDR3 reads CASRGWTEAFF. The DNA of the CDR3 is TGTGCCAGCAGGGGGTGGACTGAAGCTTTCTTT.

This clonotype was seen a handful of times. This sequence joins TRBV6-2 or TRBV6-3 and TRBJ2-5; possible D gene TRBD1, 6 bases. Germline lookup yields CDR1 MNHEY and CDR2 SVGEGT. The CDR3 consists of 14 residues. Trimming took off 3 bases at V and 5 bases at J, with 13 bases between the two ends. The CDR3 nucleotides read TGTGCCAGCAGTTATCACAGGGTGAGGGAGACCCAGTACTTC. Amino acids: CASSYHRVRETQYF.

This rearrangement joins TRBV6-5 to TRBJ2-5; a possible D gene is TRBD2 (6 bases). The V gene's germline CDR1 is MNHEY and CDR2 SVGAGI. Trimming shortened V by 4 bases and J by 1 base, and 22 bases separated the two germline ends. The CDR3 has 18 amino acids. The CDR3 nucleotides read TGTGCCAGCAGTTTGCGAGTCGGGGGACCCACGGCCCAAGAGACCCAGTACTTC. Translated: CASSLRVGGPTAQETQYF.

The chain uses TRBV5-1 and TRBJ1-5, with a tentative D call TRBD1 (6 bases). V was trimmed by 4 bases and J by 5 bases, leaving 16 bases between them. Germline values: CDR1 SGHRS, CDR2 YFSETQ. The CDR3 is 15 residues long. The CDR3 loop reads CASSLGQGPYQPQHF. CDR3 coding DNA: TGCGCCAGCAGCCTTGGTCAGGGGCCTTATCAGCCCCAGCATTTT.

The genes are TRBV7-6 and TRBJ1-1; the match to TRBD1 covers 8 bases. Germline V gene data show CDR1 as SGHVS and CDR2 as FNYEAQ. The CDR3 length is 16 residues. V was clipped by 4 bases and J by 6 bases; unmatched bases: 13. The chain's CDR3 is CASSSTGQGRGAEAFF. CDR3 nucleotide sequence: TGTGCCAGCAGCTCAACTGGACAGGGAAGGGGCGCTGAAGCTTTCTTT.

This clonotype has a handful of counts. The J gene is TRBJ1-6, the V gene TRBV2; the D gene is possibly TRBD1 (5 bases). V was shortened by 4 bases and J by 1 base, with 14 bases between the two germline ends. Germline loops: CDR1 SNHLY, CDR2 FYNNEI. The CDR3 covers 17 residues. This CDR3 is CASSAGGSISYNSPLHF. The CDR3, as DNA: TGTGCCAGCAGTGCTGGGGGGTCGATTTCCTATAATTCACCCCTCCACTTT.

The chain recombines TRBV2 with TRBJ1-2; D possibly corresponds to TRBD1 (6 bases). Trimming shortened V by 3 bases and J by 6 bases, and 11 bases separated the two germline ends. Germline values: CDR1 SNHLY, CDR2 FYNNEI. The CDR3 runs 13 residues. The CDR3 loop reads CASSEDRNDGYTF. The CDR3, as DNA: TGTGCCAGCAGTGAGGACAGAAATGATGGCTACACCTTC.